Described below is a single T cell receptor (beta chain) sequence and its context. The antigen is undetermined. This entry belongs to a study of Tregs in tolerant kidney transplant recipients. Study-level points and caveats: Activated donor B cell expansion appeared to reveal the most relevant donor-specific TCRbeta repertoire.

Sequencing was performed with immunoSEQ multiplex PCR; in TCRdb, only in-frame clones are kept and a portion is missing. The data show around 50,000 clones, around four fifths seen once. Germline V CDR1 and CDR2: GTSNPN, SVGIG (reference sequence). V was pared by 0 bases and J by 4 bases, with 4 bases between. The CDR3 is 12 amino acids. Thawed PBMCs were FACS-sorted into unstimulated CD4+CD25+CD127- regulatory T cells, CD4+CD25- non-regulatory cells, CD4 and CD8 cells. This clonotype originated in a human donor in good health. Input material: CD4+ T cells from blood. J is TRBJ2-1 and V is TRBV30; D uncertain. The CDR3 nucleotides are TGTGCCTGGAGTGTACTTTACAATGAGCAGTTCTTC. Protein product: CAWSVLYNEQFF.